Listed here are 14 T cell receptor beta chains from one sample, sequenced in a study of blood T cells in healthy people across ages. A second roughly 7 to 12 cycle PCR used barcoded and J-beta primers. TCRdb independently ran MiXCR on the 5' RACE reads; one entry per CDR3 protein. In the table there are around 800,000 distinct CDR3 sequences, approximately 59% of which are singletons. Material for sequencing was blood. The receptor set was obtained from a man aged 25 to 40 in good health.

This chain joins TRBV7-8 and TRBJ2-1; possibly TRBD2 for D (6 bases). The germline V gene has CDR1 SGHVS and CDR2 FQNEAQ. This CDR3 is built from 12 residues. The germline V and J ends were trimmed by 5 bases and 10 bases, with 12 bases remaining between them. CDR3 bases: TGTGCCAGCAGCACTCTAGCGCTGGAGCAGTTCTTC. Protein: CASSTLALEQFF.

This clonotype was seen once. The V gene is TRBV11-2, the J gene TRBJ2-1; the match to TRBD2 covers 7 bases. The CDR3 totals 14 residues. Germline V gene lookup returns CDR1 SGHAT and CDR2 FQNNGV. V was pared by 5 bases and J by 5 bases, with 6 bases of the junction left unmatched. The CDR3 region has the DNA TGTGCCAGCAGCGTCCGGGACTACGACAATGAGCAGTTCTTC. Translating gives CASSVRDYDNEQFF.

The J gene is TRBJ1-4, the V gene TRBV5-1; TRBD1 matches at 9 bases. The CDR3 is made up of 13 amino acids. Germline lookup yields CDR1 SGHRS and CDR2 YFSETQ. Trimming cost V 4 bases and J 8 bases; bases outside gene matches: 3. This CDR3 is CASSAGQGEKLFF. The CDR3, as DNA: TGCGCCAGCAGCGCGGGACAGGGCGAAAAACTGTTTTTT.

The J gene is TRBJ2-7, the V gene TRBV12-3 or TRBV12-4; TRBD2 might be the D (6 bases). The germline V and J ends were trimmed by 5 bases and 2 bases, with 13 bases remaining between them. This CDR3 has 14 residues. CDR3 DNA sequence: TGTGCCAGCAGTCCCAGGGAGGACCCCTACGAGCAGTACTTC. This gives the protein CASSPREDPYEQYF.

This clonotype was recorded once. CDR3 in amino acids: CASSLAALRDEQYF. CDR3 bases: TGTGCCAGCAGTTTAGCGGCCCTGAGGGACGAGCAGTACTTC. This sequence joins TRBV12-3 or TRBV12-4 and TRBJ2-7; perhaps TRBD2 as D (5 bases). The CDR3 is made up of 14 amino acids. The germline V and J ends were trimmed by 0 bases and 5 bases, with 11 bases remaining between them.

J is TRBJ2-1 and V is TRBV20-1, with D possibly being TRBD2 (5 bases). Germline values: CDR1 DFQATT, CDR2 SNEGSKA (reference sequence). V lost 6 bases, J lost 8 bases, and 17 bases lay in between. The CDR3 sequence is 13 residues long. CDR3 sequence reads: CSAPRTGRDEQFF. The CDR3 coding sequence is TGCAGTGCCCCCCGGACTGGAAGAGATGAGCAGTTCTTC.

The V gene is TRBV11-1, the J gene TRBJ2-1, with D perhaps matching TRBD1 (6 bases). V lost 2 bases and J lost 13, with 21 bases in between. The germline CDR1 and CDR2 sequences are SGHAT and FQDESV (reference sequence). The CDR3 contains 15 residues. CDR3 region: CASSLQGEKGETQFF. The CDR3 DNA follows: TGTGCCAGCAGCTTACAAGGGGAAAAGGGGGAGACCCAGTTCTTC.

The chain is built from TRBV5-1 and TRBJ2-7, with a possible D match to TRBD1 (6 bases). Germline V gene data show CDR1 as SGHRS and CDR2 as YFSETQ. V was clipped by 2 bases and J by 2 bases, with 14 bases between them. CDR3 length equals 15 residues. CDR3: CASSFGSTGPYEQYF. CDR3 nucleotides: TGCGCCAGCAGCTTCGGATCGACAGGACCCTACGAGCAGTACTTC. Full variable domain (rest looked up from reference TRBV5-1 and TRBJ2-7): KAGVTQTPRYLIKTRGQQVTLSCSPISGHRSVSWYQQTPGQGLQFLFEYFSETQRNKGNFPGRFSGRQFSNSRSEMNVSTLELGDSALYLCASSFGSTGPYEQYFGPGTRLTVT.

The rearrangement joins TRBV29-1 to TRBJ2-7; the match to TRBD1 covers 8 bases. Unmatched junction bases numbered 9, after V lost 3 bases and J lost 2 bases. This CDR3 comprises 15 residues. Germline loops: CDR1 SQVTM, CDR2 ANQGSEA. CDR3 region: CSVEVGTGAPYEQYF. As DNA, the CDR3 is TGCAGCGTTGAGGTTGGGACAGGTGCCCCCTACGAGCAGTACTTC.

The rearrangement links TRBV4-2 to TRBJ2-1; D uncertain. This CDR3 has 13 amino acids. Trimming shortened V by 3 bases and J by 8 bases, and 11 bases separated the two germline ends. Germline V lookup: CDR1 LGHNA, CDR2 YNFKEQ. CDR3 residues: CASSQSLPHEQFF. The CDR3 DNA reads TGTGCCAGCAGCCAGAGCTTGCCACATGAGCAGTTCTTC.

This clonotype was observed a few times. The CDR3 DNA follows: TGTGCCAGCGCCATAACCGGGACCGTGGAAGAGACCCAGTACTTC. Protein sequence: CASAITGTVEETQYF. The genes are TRBV9 and TRBJ2-5; D might be TRBD1 or TRBD2, each matching 5 bases. This CDR3 region has 15 residues. V lost 7 bases to trimming and J lost 3 bases, with 19 bases between them. The germline V gene encodes CDR1 SGDLS and CDR2 YYNGEE.

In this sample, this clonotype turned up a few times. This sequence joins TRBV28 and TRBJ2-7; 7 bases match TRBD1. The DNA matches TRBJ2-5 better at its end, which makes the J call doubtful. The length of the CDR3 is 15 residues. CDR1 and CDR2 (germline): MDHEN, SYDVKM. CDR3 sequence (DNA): TGTGCCAGCAGTCCTCGGACAGGCGGCGAAGAGACCCAGTACTTC. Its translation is CASSPRTGGEETQYF.

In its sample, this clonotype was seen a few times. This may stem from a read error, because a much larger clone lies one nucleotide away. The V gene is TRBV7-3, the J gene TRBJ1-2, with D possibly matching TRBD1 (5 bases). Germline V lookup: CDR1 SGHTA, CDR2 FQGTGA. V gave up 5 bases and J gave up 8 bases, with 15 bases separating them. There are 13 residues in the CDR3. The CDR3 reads CASSDEPNRGYTF. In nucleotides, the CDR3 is TGTGCCAGCAGCGATGAACCGAACAGGGGCTACACCTTC.

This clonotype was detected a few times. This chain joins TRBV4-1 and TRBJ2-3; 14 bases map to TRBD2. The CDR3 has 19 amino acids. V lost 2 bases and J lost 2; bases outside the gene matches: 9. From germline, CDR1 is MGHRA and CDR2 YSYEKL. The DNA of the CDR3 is TGCGCCAGCAGCCAACACGGAATGACTAGCGGGGGGGTCACAGATACGCAGTATTTT. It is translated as CASSQHGMTSGGVTDTQYF.